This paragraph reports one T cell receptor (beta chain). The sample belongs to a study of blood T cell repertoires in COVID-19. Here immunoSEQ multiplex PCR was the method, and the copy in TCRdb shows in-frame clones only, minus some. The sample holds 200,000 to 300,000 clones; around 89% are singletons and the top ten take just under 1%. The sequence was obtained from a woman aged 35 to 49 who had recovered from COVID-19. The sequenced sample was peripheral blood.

CDR3 nucleotide sequence: TGTGCCAGCAGCCAGGGGGGGCCCAATCAGCCCCAGCATTTT. It codes for CASSQGGPNQPQHF. The V call is TRBV14, the J call TRBJ1-5, with D perhaps TRBD1 (6 bases). The V gene's germline CDR1 is SGHDN and CDR2 FVKESK. The germline V and J ends were trimmed by 3 bases and 3 bases, with 9 bases remaining between them. The CDR3 covers 14 residues.